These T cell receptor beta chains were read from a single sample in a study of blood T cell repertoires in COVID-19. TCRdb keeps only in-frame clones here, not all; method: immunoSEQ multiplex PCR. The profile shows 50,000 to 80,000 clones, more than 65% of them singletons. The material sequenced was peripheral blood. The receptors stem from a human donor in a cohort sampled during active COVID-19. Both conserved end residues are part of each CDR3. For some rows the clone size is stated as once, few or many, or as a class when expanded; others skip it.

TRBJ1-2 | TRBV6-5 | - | CASSYSAGGDGYTF
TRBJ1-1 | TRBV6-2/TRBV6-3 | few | CASSYGAAVPTAFF
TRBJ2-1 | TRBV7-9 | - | CASSISDRVWQFF
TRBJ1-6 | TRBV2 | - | CASSEVQGYHSPLHF
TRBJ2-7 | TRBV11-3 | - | CASSLMGDSYEQYF
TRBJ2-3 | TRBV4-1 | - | CASSRSTAGDTDTQYF
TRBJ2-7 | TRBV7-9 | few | CASSPPSAGGRYHEQYF
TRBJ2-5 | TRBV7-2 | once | CASSLGYRGETQYF
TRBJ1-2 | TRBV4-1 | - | CASSQAGGTNYGYTF
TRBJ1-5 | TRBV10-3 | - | CAIRGDRNQPQHF
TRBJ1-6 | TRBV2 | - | CASTKTGNSPLHF
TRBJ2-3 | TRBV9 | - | CASSVDPSGGAKDTQYF
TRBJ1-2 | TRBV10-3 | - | CAISDGTQGADYGYTF
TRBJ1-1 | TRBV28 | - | CASRGGTEAFF
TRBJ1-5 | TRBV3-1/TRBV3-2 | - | CASSQDFLPGQGFNQPQHF
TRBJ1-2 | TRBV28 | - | CASSLGGGSGYTF
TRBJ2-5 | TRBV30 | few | CAWSRKSGETQYF
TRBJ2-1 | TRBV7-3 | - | CASSPKGRVSSYNEQFF